Below, one TCR beta chain is given with its context. The antigen is undetermined. Roughly 94,000 TCR templates were assayed per sample. The method was immunoSEQ multiplex PCR; TCRdb's version includes in-frame clones alone and lacks a portion of them. The repertoire holds 75,000 to 100,000 clones, 94% seen once, with 0.3% in the top ten. This entry is derived from a study of siplizumab effects on memory and regulatory T cells. Points from the study as a whole: Alloreactive sequences traceable to unstimulated CD4+ memory cells declined significantly under siplizumab.

Losses at the gene ends were 5 bases for V and 5 bases for J; bases not matched to a gene: 13. There are 17 residues in the CDR3. The germline V gene encodes CDR1 SGHTA and CDR2 FQGNSA. This chain uses TRBV7-2 with TRBJ2-3; 10 nucleotides align to TRBD2. This TCR came from a human donor in good health. Sequencing was performed on non-Treg CD4+ T cells sorted from blood. The CDR3 loop is CASSPGDSGGARDTQYF. CDR3 nucleotide sequence: TGTGCCAGCAGCCCGGGGGACAGCGGGGGGGCCAGAGATACGCAGTATTTT.